A selection of T cell receptor beta chains follows, all from one sample in a study of blood T cell repertoires in COVID-19. The repertoire was sequenced with immunoSEQ multiplex PCR; TCRdb's copy has only in-frame clones and lacks some. This sample has roughly 130,000 clones, with almost 85% found just once. Sequences were obtained from peripheral blood. The source of these receptors is a woman in her 30s who had recovered from COVID-19. The CDR3 runs from the conserved cysteine through the conserved F or W. The D gene is left open where the match is weak. For some rows the clone size is stated as once, few or many, or as a class when expanded; others skip it.

V: TRBV19
J: TRBJ1-2
D: NA
size: NA
CDR3: CASSVEGGNYGYTF
DNA: TGTGCCAGTAGTGTCGAAGGGGGTAACTATGGCTACACCTTC

V: TRBV19
J: TRBJ2-1
D: TRBD1
size: once
CDR3: CASSRTGTDPNEQFF
DNA: TGTGCCAGTAGTCGAACCGGGACAGACCCCAATGAGCAGTTCTTC

V: TRBV10-2
J: TRBJ1-3
D: NA
size: NA
CDR3: CASSESTGDSSGNTIYF
DNA: TGCGCCAGCAGTGAGAGCACAGGTGATTCCTCTGGAAACACCATATATTTT

V: TRBV4-1
J: TRBJ2-5
D: NA
size: once
CDR3: CASSPGDEETQYF
DNA: TGCGCCAGCAGCCCAGGGGATGAAGAGACCCAGTACTTC

V: TRBV7-9
J: TRBJ2-3
D: NA
size: NA
CDR3: CASSLEQRSKWEDTQYF
DNA: TGTGCCAGCAGCTTAGAACAGCGGTCAAAGTGGGAAGATACGCAGTATTTT

V: TRBV12-3/TRBV12-4
J: TRBJ2-7
D: TRBD1
size: NA
CDR3: CASSGTGVYEQYF
DNA: TGTGCCAGCAGTGGGACAGGGGTCTACGAGCAGTACTTC

V: TRBV29-1
J: TRBJ2-4
D: NA
size: NA
CDR3: CSVGAGLAKNIQYF
DNA: TGCAGCGTTGGGGCGGGACTAGCCAAAAACATTCAGTACTTC

V: TRBV19
J: TRBJ2-1
D: TRBD1
size: NA
CDR3: CASRVIDRGSYNEQFF
DNA: TGTGCCAGTAGAGTTATCGACAGGGGGTCCTACAATGAGCAGTTCTTC

V: TRBV24-1
J: TRBJ2-1
D: TRBD2
size: once
CDR3: CATSDSSPGLAVYNEQFF
DNA: TGTGCCACCAGTGATTCTTCCCCGGGACTAGCGGTTTACAATGAGCAGTTCTTC

V: TRBV9
J: TRBJ2-3
D: NA
size: NA
CDR3: CASSVELPNTDTQYF
DNA: TGTGCCAGCAGCGTAGAGCTCCCTAACACAGATACGCAGTATTTT

V: TRBV29-1
J: TRBJ1-4
D: NA
size: NA
CDR3: CSVAAGRTTNEKLFF
DNA: TGCAGCGTTGCGGCGGGCCGGACAACTAATGAAAAACTGTTTTTT

V: TRBV5-5
J: TRBJ2-5
D: TRBD2
size: NA
CDR3: CASSLRPSGRALQETQYF
DNA: TGTGCCAGCAGCTTGCGGCCTAGCGGGAGGGCCCTACAAGAGACCCAGTACTTC

V: TRBV21-1
J: TRBJ1-3
D: NA
size: few
CDR3: CASSNFSFKGDRGLKGNTIYF
DNA: TGTGCCAGCAGCAATTTTAGCTTTAAAGGGGACAGGGGGCTAAAAGGAAACACCATATATTTT

V: TRBV4-1
J: TRBJ1-4
D: NA
size: NA
CDR3: CASSQLTHRVLNEKLFF
DNA: TGCGCCAGCAGCCAGCTTACCCACAGGGTACTTAATGAAAAACTGTTTTTT

V: TRBV11-1
J: TRBJ1-1
D: NA
size: NA
CDR3: CASSKTGNTEAFF
DNA: TGTGCCAGCAGCAAAACAGGGAACACTGAAGCTTTCTTT

V: TRBV30
J: TRBJ1-4
D: TRBD1
size: NA
CDR3: CAGDRGSEVFNEKLFF
DNA: TGTGCCGGGGACAGGGGGTCTGAGGTCTTTAATGAAAAACTGTTTTTT

V: TRBV24-1
J: TRBJ2-2
D: TRBD1
size: NA
CDR3: CATSDSGQGTGELFF
DNA: TGTGCCACCAGTGATTCGGGACAGGGCACCGGGGAGCTGTTTTTT

V: TRBV5-1
J: TRBJ1-2
D: NA
size: NA
CDR3: CASSLSQSYGYTF
DNA: TGCGCCAGCAGCTTGTCACAGAGCTATGGCTACACCTTC

V: TRBV7-9
J: TRBJ2-7
D: NA
size: NA
CDR3: CASSGPGQYSYEQYF
DNA: TGTGCCAGCAGCGGCCCAGGACAGTACTCCTACGAGCAGTACTTC

V: TRBV7-8
J: TRBJ2-7
D: TRBD1
size: NA
CDR3: CASSSHRDRGAEQYF
DNA: TGTGCCAGCAGCTCCCACCGGGACAGGGGGGCCGAGCAGTACTTC

V: TRBV7-9
J: TRBJ2-2
D: TRBD2
size: NA
CDR3: CASSLALAGNTGELFF
DNA: TGTGCCAGCAGCTTAGCACTAGCGGGGAACACCGGGGAGCTGTTTTTT

V: TRBV15
J: TRBJ1-1
D: NA
size: NA
CDR3: CATSYSYRVKDTEAFF
DNA: TGTGCCACCAGCTATTCCTACAGGGTTAAGGACACTGAAGCTTTCTTT

V: TRBV5-1
J: TRBJ2-5
D: TRBD2
size: once
CDR3: CASSLDGRALETQYF
DNA: TGCGCCAGCAGCTTGGACGGGAGGGCCTTAGAGACCCAGTACTTC

V: TRBV4-1
J: TRBJ1-6
D: NA
size: NA
CDR3: CASSQILGGTGDNSPLHF
DNA: TGCGCCAGCAGCCAAATCCTCGGCGGGACCGGGGATAATTCACCCCTCCACTTT

V: TRBV7-9
J: TRBJ1-2
D: NA
size: NA
CDR3: CASSFWGEHGYTF
DNA: TGTGCCAGCAGCTTTTGGGGGGAGCACGGCTACACCTTC

V: TRBV29-1
J: TRBJ2-7
D: TRBD1
size: once
CDR3: CSVPGTDSYEQYF
DNA: TGCAGCGTTCCCGGGACAGACTCCTACGAGCAGTACTTC

V: TRBV5-4
J: TRBJ2-6
D: NA
size: NA
CDR3: CASSLTNSGANVLTF
DNA: TGTGCCAGCAGCCTGACTAACTCTGGGGCCAACGTCCTGACTTTC

V: TRBV13
J: TRBJ2-6
D: NA
size: NA
CDR3: CASSYSRSGANVLTF
DNA: TGTGCCAGCAGTTATAGCCGGTCTGGGGCCAACGTCCTGACTTTC

V: TRBV7-8
J: TRBJ2-7
D: NA
size: once
CDR3: CASSLIRTSREQYF
DNA: TGTGCCAGCAGCTTAATCAGGACTTCTCGCGAGCAGTACTTC

V: TRBV25-1
J: TRBJ2-7
D: NA
size: NA
CDR3: CASSEPGQFSPDEQYF
DNA: TGTGCCAGCAGTGAGCCCGGACAGTTTTCTCCTGACGAGCAGTACTTC

V: TRBV5-4
J: TRBJ1-6
D: TRBD1
size: once
CDR3: CASSLSGTGHSPLHF
DNA: TGTGCCAGCAGCTTGAGTGGGACAGGGCATTCACCCCTCCACTTT

V: TRBV19
J: TRBJ1-2
D: TRBD1
size: few
CDR3: CASTRGLRANYGYTF
DNA: TGTGCCAGTACTAGGGGGCTCCGAGCTAACTATGGCTACACCTTC

V: TRBV28
J: TRBJ2-3
D: TRBD2
size: NA
CDR3: CASSLGPGEGSTDTQYF
DNA: TGTGCCAGCAGTTTGGGACCCGGGGAGGGAAGCACAGATACGCAGTATTTT

V: TRBV18
J: TRBJ1-1
D: NA
size: NA
CDR3: CASREGLNTEAFF
DNA: TGTGCCAGTCGAGAAGGACTAAACACTGAAGCTTTCTTT

V: TRBV5-4
J: TRBJ2-7
D: TRBD2
size: NA
CDR3: CATRRAGGGLEQYF
DNA: TGTGCCACCCGGCGGGCCGGCGGGGGTCTCGAGCAGTACTTC

V: TRBV29-1
J: TRBJ1-1
D: NA
size: NA
CDR3: CSAQDRQDTEAFF
DNA: TGCAGCGCGCAAGACAGGCAGGACACTGAAGCTTTCTTT

V: TRBV27
J: TRBJ2-7
D: TRBD2
size: NA
CDR3: CASRGLAGRNSYEQYF
DNA: TGTGCCAGCAGAGGACTAGCGGGCCGGAACTCCTACGAGCAGTACTTC

V: TRBV13
J: TRBJ1-6
D: TRBD1
size: NA
CDR3: CASKRYGQVSNSPLHF
DNA: TGTGCCAGCAAGCGTTACGGACAGGTCTCAAATTCACCCCTCCACTTT

V: TRBV4-1
J: TRBJ2-1
D: TRBD2
size: NA
CDR3: CASSQEPTSGYNEQFF
DNA: TGCGCCAGCAGCCAAGAACCGACTAGCGGTTACAATGAGCAGTTCTTC

V: TRBV6-5
J: TRBJ2-1
D: NA
size: few
CDR3: CASRRTLGAYNEQFF
DNA: TGTGCCAGCAGACGAACCCTAGGAGCATACAATGAGCAGTTCTTC

V: TRBV2
J: TRBJ1-2
D: NA
size: NA
CDR3: CASSEALRVIRGYTF
DNA: TGTGCCAGCAGTGAAGCGCTTCGGGTAATACGAGGCTACACCTTC

V: TRBV19
J: TRBJ2-4
D: NA
size: NA
CDR3: CASTRPGVNIQYF
DNA: TGTGCCAGTACCAGACCAGGGGTGAACATTCAGTACTTC